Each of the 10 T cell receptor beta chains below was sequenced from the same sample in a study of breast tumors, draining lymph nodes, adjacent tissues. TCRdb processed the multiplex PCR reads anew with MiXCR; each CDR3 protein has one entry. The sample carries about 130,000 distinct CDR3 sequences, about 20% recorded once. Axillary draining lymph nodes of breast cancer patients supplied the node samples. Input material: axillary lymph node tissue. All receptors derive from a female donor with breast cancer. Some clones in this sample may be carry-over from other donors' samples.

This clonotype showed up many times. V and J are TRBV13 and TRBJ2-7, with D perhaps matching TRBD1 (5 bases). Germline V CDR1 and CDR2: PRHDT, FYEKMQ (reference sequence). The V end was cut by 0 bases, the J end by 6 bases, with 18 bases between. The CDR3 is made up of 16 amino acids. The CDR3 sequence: CASSLGGRALLSEQYF. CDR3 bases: TGTGCCAGCAGCTTAGGGGGCAGGGCTCTCCTAAGCGAGCAGTACTTC.

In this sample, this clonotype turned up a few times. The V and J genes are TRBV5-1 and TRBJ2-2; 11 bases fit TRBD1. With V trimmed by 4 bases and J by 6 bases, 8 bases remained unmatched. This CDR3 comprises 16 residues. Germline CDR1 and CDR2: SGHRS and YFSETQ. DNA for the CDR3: TGCGCCAGCAGCCATAGTCCGGGACAGGGGGCCGGGGAGCTGTTTTTT. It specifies CASSHSPGQGAGELFF.

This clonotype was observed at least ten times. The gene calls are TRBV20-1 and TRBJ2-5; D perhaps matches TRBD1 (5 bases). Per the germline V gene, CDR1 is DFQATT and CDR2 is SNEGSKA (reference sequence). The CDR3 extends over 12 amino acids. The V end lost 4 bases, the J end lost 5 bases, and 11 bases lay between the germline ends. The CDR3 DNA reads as TGCAGTGCTACTGTGGGGCGGGAGACCCAGTACTTC. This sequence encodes CSATVGRETQYF.

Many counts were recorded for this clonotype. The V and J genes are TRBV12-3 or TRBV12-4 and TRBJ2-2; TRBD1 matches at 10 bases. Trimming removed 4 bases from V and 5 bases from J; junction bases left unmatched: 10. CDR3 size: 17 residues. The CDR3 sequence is CASSSGTGDSFTGELFF. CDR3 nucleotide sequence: TGTGCCAGCAGTTCCGGGACAGGGGATTCGTTTACCGGGGAGCTGTTTTTT.

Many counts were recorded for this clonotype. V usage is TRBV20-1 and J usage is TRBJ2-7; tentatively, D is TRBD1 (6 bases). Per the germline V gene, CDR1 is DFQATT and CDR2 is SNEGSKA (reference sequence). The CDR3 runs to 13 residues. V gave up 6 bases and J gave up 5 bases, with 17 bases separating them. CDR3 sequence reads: CSANEGVSDEQYF. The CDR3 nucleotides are TGCAGTGCCAACGAGGGGGTATCGGACGAGCAGTACTTC.

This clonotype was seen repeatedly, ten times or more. The CDR3 region has the DNA TGTGCCACCCGGCCGGGAGGTGGCACCGGGGAGCTGTTTTTT. Translated: CATRPGGGTGELFF. The chain carries TRBV6-1 and TRBJ2-2; TRBD2 agrees at 7 bases. V shed 10 bases, J shed 4 bases, and the junction held 9 bases outside the gene matches. This CDR3 is built from 14 residues. The germline gives CDR1 MNHNS, CDR2 SASEGT.

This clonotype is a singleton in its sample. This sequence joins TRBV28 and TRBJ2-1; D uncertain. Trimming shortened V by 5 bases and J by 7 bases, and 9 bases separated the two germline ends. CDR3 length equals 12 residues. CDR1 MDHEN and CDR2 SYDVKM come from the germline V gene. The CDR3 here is CASSITRNEQFF. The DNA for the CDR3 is TGTGCCAGCAGTATTACAAGGAATGAGCAGTTCTTC.

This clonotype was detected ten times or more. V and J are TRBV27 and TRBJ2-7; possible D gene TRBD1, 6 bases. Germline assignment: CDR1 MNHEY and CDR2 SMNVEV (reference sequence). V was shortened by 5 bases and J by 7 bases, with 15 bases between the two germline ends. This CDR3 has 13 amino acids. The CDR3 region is CASSATGIGEQYF. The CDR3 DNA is TGTGCCAGCAGTGCAACAGGGATTGGGGAGCAGTACTTC.

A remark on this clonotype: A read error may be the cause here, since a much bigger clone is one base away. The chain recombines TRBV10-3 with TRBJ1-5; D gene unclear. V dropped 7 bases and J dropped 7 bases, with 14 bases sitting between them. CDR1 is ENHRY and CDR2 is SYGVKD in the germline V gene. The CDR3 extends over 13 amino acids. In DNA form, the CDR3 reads TGTGCCATCACGGAGGGCCCGGGGCAGCCCCAGCATTTT. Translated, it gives CAITEGPGQPQHF.

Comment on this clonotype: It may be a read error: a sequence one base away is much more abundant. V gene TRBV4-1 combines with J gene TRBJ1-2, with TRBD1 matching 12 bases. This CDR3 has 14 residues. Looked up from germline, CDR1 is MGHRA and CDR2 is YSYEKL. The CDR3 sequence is CASSRDRGQDGHTF. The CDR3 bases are TGCGCCAGCAGCCGGGACAGGGGGCAGGATGGCCACACCTTC.